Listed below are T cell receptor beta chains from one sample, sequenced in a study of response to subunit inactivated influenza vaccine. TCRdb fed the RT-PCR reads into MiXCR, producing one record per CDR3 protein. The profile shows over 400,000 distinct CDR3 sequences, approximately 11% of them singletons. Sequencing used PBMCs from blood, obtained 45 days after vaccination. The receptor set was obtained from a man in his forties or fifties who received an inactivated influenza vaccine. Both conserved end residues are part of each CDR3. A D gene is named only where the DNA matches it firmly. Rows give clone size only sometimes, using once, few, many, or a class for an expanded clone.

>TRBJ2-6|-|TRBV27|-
TGTGCCAGCACCAAAGAAGGCTGGGGGGTCTCTGGGGCCAACGTCCTGACTTTC
CASTKEGWGVSGANVLTF
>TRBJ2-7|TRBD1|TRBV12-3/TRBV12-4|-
TGTGCCAGCAGTTTAAGGTACTTAGGACAGGGTTCCTACGAGCAGTACTTC
CASSLRYLGQGSYEQYF
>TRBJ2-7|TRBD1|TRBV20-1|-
TGCAGTGCTAGGACCGGGACAGGGACCTACGAGCAGTACTTC
CSARTGTGTYEQYF
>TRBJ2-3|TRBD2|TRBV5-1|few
TGCGCCAGCAGCCGAAGCGGGGGGGCTTCAGATACGCAGTATTTT
CASSRSGGASDTQYF
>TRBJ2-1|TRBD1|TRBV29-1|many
TGCAGCGTGGGGGCCCGGGACAGGGATCGGCAGTTCTTC
CSVGARDRDRQFF
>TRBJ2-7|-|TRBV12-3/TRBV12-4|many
TGTGCCAGCAGTTTCGTAGGCGGAGAGCAGTACTTC
CASSFVGGEQYF
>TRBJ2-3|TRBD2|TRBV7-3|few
TGTGCCAGCAGCCAGGACGGGACTACCACAGATACGCAGTATTTT
CASSQDGTTTDTQYF
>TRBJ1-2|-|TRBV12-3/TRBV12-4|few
TGTGCCAGCAGCCCCCAGGCCTTTTATGGCTACACCTTC
CASSPQAFYGYTF
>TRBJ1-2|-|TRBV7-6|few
TGTGCCAGCAGCCCCCGGACGGTATTTGGCTACACCTTC
CASSPRTVFGYTF
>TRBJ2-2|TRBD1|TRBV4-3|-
TGCGCCAGCAGCCAAGAGACAGGGCACACCGGGGAGCTGTTTTTT
CASSQETGHTGELFF
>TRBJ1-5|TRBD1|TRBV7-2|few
TGTGCCAGCAGCTTAGCAGGAGGGGGCGGTGGGCAGCCCCAGCATTTT
CASSLAGGGGGQPQHF
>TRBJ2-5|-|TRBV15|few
TGTGCCACCAGCAGAAGCCCCCAGGGGAATAAAGAGACCCAGTACTTC
CATSRSPQGNKETQYF
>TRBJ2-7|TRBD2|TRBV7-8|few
TGTGCCAGCAGCCCAGGACTAGCGGGCTTTTTCGAGCAGTACTTC
CASSPGLAGFFEQYF
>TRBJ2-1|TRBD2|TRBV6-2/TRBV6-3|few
TGTGCCAGCAGAGTTTTAGCGGGAGGTTCCTACAATGAGCAGTTCTTC
CASRVLAGGSYNEQFF
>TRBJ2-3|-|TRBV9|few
TGTGCCAGCAGCGTAGGAACCACAGATACGCAGTATTTT
CASSVGTTDTQYF
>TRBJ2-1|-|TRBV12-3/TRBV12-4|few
TGTGCCAGCACCCACACTAACAACCATATCCCCAATGAGCAGTTCTTC
CASTHTNNHIPNEQFF
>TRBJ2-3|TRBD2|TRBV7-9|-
TGTGCCAGCAGCTCGCGGATGCGGGGGGGTGTTGATACGCAGTATTTT
CASSSRMRGGVDTQYF
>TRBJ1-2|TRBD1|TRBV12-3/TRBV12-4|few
TGTGCCAGCAGTTTCTCCAGGGGGGACTATGGCTACACCTTC
CASSFSRGDYGYTF
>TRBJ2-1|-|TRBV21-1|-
TGTGCCAGCAGCAAAGAACCCCTAGCGGGATACAATGAGCAGTTCTTC
CASSKEPLAGYNEQFF
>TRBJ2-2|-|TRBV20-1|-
TGCAGTGCTAGGTTGAGGACTAACAACACCGGGGAGCTGTTTTTT
CSARLRTNNTGELFF
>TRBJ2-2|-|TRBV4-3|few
TGCGCCAGCAGCCAAGATATGGGGACCGGGGAGCTGTTTTTT
CASSQDMGTGELFF
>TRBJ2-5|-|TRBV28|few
TGTGCCAGCAGTCTCGGGACCCCGGAGACCCAGTACTTC
CASSLGTPETQYF
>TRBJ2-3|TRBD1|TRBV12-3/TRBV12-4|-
TGTGCCAGCAGTTCGAGCGGCAGGGGGCAGCCAGATACGCAGTATTTT
CASSSSGRGQPDTQYF
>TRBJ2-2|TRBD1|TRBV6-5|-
TGTGCCAGCAGTTCAGTGACAGGGGGCTTCGGGGAGCTGTTTTTT
CASSSVTGGFGELFF